These T cell receptor beta chains were read from a single sample in a study of T cell repertoires in cytomegalovirus infection. TCRdb processed the reads anew with MiXCR; each CDR3 protein has one entry. This table has hundreds of thousands of distinct CDR3 sequences, approximately 24% appearing once. Source material: CD8+ T cells from PBMCs. These TCRs come from a human donor in good health (CMV status not recorded). Some clones in this sample may be carry-over from other donors' samples. CDR3s include the opening cysteine and the closing phenylalanine or tryptophan. Each record gives: CDR3 length, J gene, D gene, clone size, V gene, CDR3 DNA, CDR3 protein. D genes are given only for firm matches. Some rows mark clone size as missing; the rest say once, few, many or name a class of expanded clone.

>14|TRBJ2-5|NA|NA|TRBV14
TGTGCCAGCAGCCCTCCCTTGTCGGCAGAGACCCAGTACTTC
CASSPPLSAETQYF
>12|TRBJ2-1|NA|NA|TRBV12-5
TGTGCTAGTGCCCTGGGTCGGCATGAGCAGTTCTTC
CASALGRHEQFF
>17|TRBJ2-6|NA|NA|TRBV5-1
TGCGCCAGCAGCTTGAACGACAAGAGCAATTGGGCCAACGTCCTGACTTTC
CASSLNDKSNWANVLTF
>14|TRBJ2-2|NA|NA|TRBV19
TGTGCCAGTAGTACCGTAGCAGGCTCCGGGGAGCTGTTTTTT
CASSTVAGSGELFF
>14|TRBJ2-2|NA|NA|TRBV7-9
TGTGCCAGCAGACTACGCGGTGACACCGGGGAGCTGTTTTTT
CASRLRGDTGELFF
>18|TRBJ1-5|TRBD1|few|TRBV12-3/TRBV12-4
TGTGCCAGCGGATTCTTACTTGACAGGGCACGGAGCAATCAGCCCCAGCATTTT
CASGFLLDRARSNQPQHF
>17|TRBJ2-5|TRBD2|NA|TRBV11-2
TGTGCCAGCAGTGGACCCGGGACTAGTGCCACTTCAGAGACCCAGTACTTC
CASSGPGTSATSETQYF
>13|TRBJ2-7|NA|many|TRBV7-6
TGTGCCAGCAGCTTAGATCGGGGGCGCGAGCAGTACTTC
CASSLDRGREQYF
>16|TRBJ1-5|NA|few|TRBV28
TGTGCCAGCAGCCTCCTCGTTGGATATAGCAATCAGCCCCAGCATTTT
CASSLLVGYSNQPQHF
>14|TRBJ2-1|NA|NA|TRBV6-2/TRBV6-3
TGTGCCAGCAGTTCAAACAGACGCTACAATGAGCAGTTCTTC
CASSSNRRYNEQFF
>13|TRBJ2-7|TRBD2|few|TRBV7-9
TGTGCCGTTCCGGGACTAGGGACCTACGAGCAGTACTTC
CAVPGLGTYEQYF
>13|TRBJ1-2|NA|NA|TRBV27
TGTGCCAGCAGGGGAGGGCAGCGCTATGGCTACACCTTC
CASRGGQRYGYTF
>14|TRBJ1-4|NA|NA|TRBV20-1
TGCAGTGCTATAGGTGGGAGATGGGGTGAAAAACTGTTTTTT
CSAIGGRWGEKLFF
>14|TRBJ2-1|TRBD1|few|TRBV29-1
TGCAGCGTGGATAAGCAGGGGGTATACAATGAGCAGTTCTTC
CSVDKQGVYNEQFF
>14|TRBJ2-7|TRBD1|few|TRBV2
TGTGCCATCCTCCAATCGGGACAGGGGAACGAGCAGTACTTC
CAILQSGQGNEQYF
>17|TRBJ1-5|TRBD1|NA|TRBV28
TGTGCCAGCAGAATCAACAAATGGGGACAGGGATATCAGCCCCAGCATTTT
CASRINKWGQGYQPQHF
>14|TRBJ2-5|NA|NA|TRBV27
TGTGCCAGCAGTTTCCTCTCAAACCAAGAGACCCAGTACTTC
CASSFLSNQETQYF
>16|TRBJ2-3|NA|NA|TRBV4-3
TGCGCCAGCAGCCAAGATGTAGCCGGGGCCACAGATACGCAGTATTTT
CASSQDVAGATDTQYF
>13|TRBJ2-7|NA|few|TRBV5-1
TGCGCCAGCAGCCGGGAAGACGGACAAGTGCAGTACTTC
CASSREDGQVQYF
>16|TRBJ1-5|NA|few|TRBV25-1
TGTGCCAGCAGTGGGGGAGGGAGAATGGGCAATCAGCCCCAGCATTTT
CASSGGGRMGNQPQHF
>12|TRBJ1-5|NA|NA|TRBV20-1
TGCAGTGCTAGAGATGCGGCTCAGCCCCAGCATTTT
CSARDAAQPQHF
>15|TRBJ1-4|NA|many|TRBV7-9
TGTGCCAGCAGCCAGCTTAAGGGGCCGGAAGAAAAACTGTTTTTT
CASSQLKGPEEKLFF
>16|TRBJ1-2|NA|few|TRBV28
TGTGCCAGCAGTATATCCCCGAAACAGGCCAACTATGGCTACACCTTC
CASSISPKQANYGYTF
>16|TRBJ2-7|TRBD2|few|TRBV7-4
TGTGCCAGCAGCTCGGAGCTAGCGGGGGGGCTCTACGAGCAGTACTTC
CASSSELAGGLYEQYF
>14|TRBJ2-2|NA|many|TRBV6-1
TGTGCCAGCGGGGGGTTGTTGGGGACCGGGGAGCTGTTTTTT
CASGGLLGTGELFF
>15|TRBJ1-2|TRBD1|NA|TRBV5-1
TGCGCCAGCAGTCCCACAGGGGGTCCTAACTATGGCTACACCTTC
CASSPTGGPNYGYTF
>17|TRBJ1-4|NA|few|TRBV6-6
TGTGCCAGCAGTTACTGGACCGTCGGGGAATCGTACGAAAAACTGTTTTTT
CASSYWTVGESYEKLFF
>14|TRBJ1-2|NA|many|TRBV7-2
TGTGCCAGCAGCCCCGAAGATTCTAACTATGGCTACACCTTC
CASSPEDSNYGYTF
>15|TRBJ2-1|TRBD2|NA|TRBV7-9
TGTGCCAACAGCTTAGTTAGCGGGGGGTACAATGAGCAGTTCTTC
CANSLVSGGYNEQFF
>16|TRBJ2-7|TRBD1|NA|TRBV6-5
TGTGCCAGCAGTCCCAACTGGGGACAGGGTCCCCACGAGCAGTACTTC
CASSPNWGQGPHEQYF
>13|TRBJ1-2|NA|NA|TRBV7-2
TGTGCCAGCAGCCCTTTTGCAGGCTATGGCTACACCTTC
CASSPFAGYGYTF
>12|TRBJ2-2|NA|few|TRBV20-1
TGCAGTGCGGTCGGGAACACCGGGGAGCTGTTTTTT
CSAVGNTGELFF
>13|TRBJ2-5|NA|NA|TRBV7-9
TGTGCCAGCTTCGGGGGGCGCGGAGAGACCCAGTACTTC
CASFGGRGETQYF
>15|TRBJ2-2|NA|few|TRBV20-1
TGCGCCGGGGCCCCCCACAACCGAGGCACCGGGGAGCTGTTTTTT
CAGAPHNRGTGELFF
>15|TRBJ2-3|TRBD2|many|TRBV11-2
TGTGCCAGCAGCTCTGTCCTAGCGGGCACAGATACGCAGTATTTT
CASSSVLAGTDTQYF
>13|TRBJ2-3|NA|NA|TRBV20-1
TGCAGTGCCGTACTAGAGAACACAGATACGCAGTATTTT
CSAVLENTDTQYF
>16|TRBJ2-1|NA|many|TRBV4-3
TGCGCCAGCAGCCAAGATGAGGCACACTCCTACAATGAGCAGTTCTTC
CASSQDEAHSYNEQFF
>16|TRBJ1-1|TRBD1|NA|TRBV7-9
TGTGCCAGCGAGTCGGACAGGGGAAATACGAACACTGAAGCTTTCTTT
CASESDRGNTNTEAFF
>17|TRBJ2-1|TRBD2|NA|TRBV3-1
TGTGCCAGCAGCCAAGATACCCCAGCGGGGGGGCTCGATGAGCAGTTCTTC
CASSQDTPAGGLDEQFF
>12|TRBJ2-1|NA|many|TRBV11-3
TGTGCCAGCAGCTGGGATCACAATGAGCAGTTCTTC
CASSWDHNEQFF
>16|TRBJ2-4|TRBD1|NA|TRBV7-9
TGTGCCAGCAGCTCCACACAGGGGGCGGCCAAAAACATTCAGTACTTC
CASSSTQGAAKNIQYF
>15|TRBJ2-1|TRBD2|few|TRBV5-1
TGCGCCAGCAGATCACTAGCGGGGACATACAATGAGCAGTTCTTC
CASRSLAGTYNEQFF
>14|TRBJ1-5|NA|many|TRBV28
TGTGCCAGCAGTTTCACGGGGCGGGGCCAGCCCCAGCATTTT
CASSFTGRGQPQHF
>17|TRBJ2-1|NA|NA|TRBV29-1
TGCAGCGTTACATCCGGAGCGGGGACAGGATTTTACAATGAGCAGTTCTTC
CSVTSGAGTGFYNEQFF
>14|TRBJ2-5|NA|NA|TRBV14
TGTGCCAGCAGCCAAGTAGCCTGGGGAGAGGCCCAGTACTTC
CASSQVAWGEAQYF
>17|TRBJ2-1|NA|NA|TRBV7-4
TGTGCCAGCAGCTTAGTCCCTAGGCCCGAAATTTACAATGAGCAGTTCTTC
CASSLVPRPEIYNEQFF
>14|TRBJ1-5|NA|NA|TRBV20-1
TGCAGTGCTAGTAACGACTATAGCAATCAGCCCCAGCATTTT
CSASNDYSNQPQHF
>12|TRBJ1-1|NA|few|TRBV7-9
TGTGCCAGCAGCCCCCTCGGGACTGATGCTTTCTTT
CASSPLGTDAFF
>14|TRBJ2-5|TRBD1|few|TRBV25-1
TGTGCCAGCAGTGGGGACAGGGGCGGAAAGACCCAGTACTTC
CASSGDRGGKTQYF
>13|TRBJ2-5|NA|NA|TRBV6-5
TGTGCCAGCAGTTACGACACCCAAGAGACCCAGTACTTC
CASSYDTQETQYF
>17|TRBJ2-1|NA|few|TRBV6-2/TRBV6-3
TGTGCCAGCAGTTACTCGAGAACTTCTAACTCCTACAATGAGCAGTTCTTC
CASSYSRTSNSYNEQFF
>16|TRBJ2-3|NA|NA|TRBV24-1
TGTGCCACCAGTGATGGACAGACTCTTAGCACAGATACGCAGTATTTT
CATSDGQTLSTDTQYF